These T cell receptor beta chains were read from a single sample in a study of blood T cell repertoires in COVID-19. Profiled with immunoSEQ multiplex PCR; TCRdb holds only in-frame clones, not every one. The table shows roughly 200,000 clones, with around 83% occurring only once. Sequenced sample: PBMCs or T cells enriched from blood (not recorded which). Receptors were obtained from a man in his forties who had recovered from COVID-19. CDR3s include the opening cysteine and the closing phenylalanine or tryptophan. Each record gives: V gene, J gene, D gene, clone size, CDR3 length, CDR3 protein, CDR3 DNA. D genes are given only for firm matches. Clone size is given for some rows only: seen once, a few or many times, or a class if the clone is expanded.

>TRBV24-1|TRBJ2-5|NA|NA|15
CATSGKTEPGGTQYF
TGTGCCACCAGTGGGAAAACGGAACCTGGCGGGACCCAGTACTTC
>TRBV7-9|TRBJ2-7|NA|many|12
CASSLLADEQYF
TGTGCCAGCAGCCTTTTAGCGGACGAGCAGTACTTC
>TRBV11-3|TRBJ1-1|NA|NA|13
CASSLGQNTEAFF
TGTGCCAGCAGCTTAGGACAGAACACTGAAGCTTTCTTT
>TRBV19|TRBJ2-1|TRBD1|NA|15
CASSMTGGAYNEQFF
TGTGCCAGTAGTATGACAGGGGGCGCCTACAATGAGCAGTTCTTC
>TRBV11-2|TRBJ1-1|NA|NA|13
CASSSQGGTEAFF
TGTGCCAGCAGCTCGCAAGGGGGTACTGAAGCTTTCTTT
>TRBV2|TRBJ2-7|NA|NA|15
CASSEGQAGIYEQYF
TGTGCCAGCAGCGAAGGTCAGGCGGGAATCTACGAGCAGTACTTC
>TRBV24-1|TRBJ2-3|NA|NA|12
CATAGLTDTQYF
TGTGCCACCGCGGGGCTCACAGATACGCAGTATTTT
>TRBV7-6|TRBJ2-7|NA|once|15
CASSPRAGSSYEQYF
TGTGCCAGCAGTCCCCGGGCAGGGTCCTCCTACGAGCAGTACTTC
>TRBV29-1|TRBJ2-3|NA|NA|11
CSEGHTDTQYF
TGCAGCGAGGGACACACAGATACGCAGTATTTT
>TRBV9|TRBJ2-3|NA|few|15
CASSVVPQNTDTQYF
TGTGCCAGCAGCGTAGTGCCCCAGAACACAGATACGCAGTATTTT
>TRBV29-1|TRBJ1-2|NA|NA|11
CSVVINYGYTF
TGCAGCGTTGTTATAAACTATGGCTACACCTTC
>TRBV24-1|TRBJ2-7|NA|NA|11
CATSAGYEQYF
TGTGCCACCAGTGCGGGGTACGAGCAGTACTTC
>TRBV19|TRBJ2-6|TRBD2|NA|20
CASSIEGLAGGFSGANVLTF
TGTGCCAGTAGTATTGAAGGACTAGCGGGGGGTTTCTCTGGGGCCAACGTCCTGACTTTC
>TRBV5-4|TRBJ1-1|NA|NA|12
CASTGVGTEAFF
TGTGCCAGCACCGGGGTTGGGACTGAAGCTTTCTTT
>TRBV3-1/TRBV3-2|TRBJ1-1|NA|NA|13
CASSLGPGTEAFF
TGTGCCAGCAGCCTCGGCCCGGGGACTGAAGCTTTCTTT
>TRBV10-2|TRBJ2-3|NA|NA|13
CASSLGRSDTQYF
TGCGCCAGCAGTCTAGGCCGTTCGGATACGCAGTATTTT